Listed below are T cell receptor beta chains from one sample, sequenced in a study of CD8 T cells in ankylosing spondylitis. Using its own MiXCR run on the 5' RACE reads, TCRdb lists one record per CDR3 protein. The sample has some 840,000 distinct CDR3 sequences, approximately 12% seen once; the top ten hold around 0.51%. The source material was blood, either unsorted or a sorted T cell fraction (not recorded which). Receptor source: a male donor with ankylosing spondylitis. Both conserved end residues are part of each CDR3. The D gene is left open where the match is weak. Expanded clones are given a class, and other clones once, few, many or no size at all.

few	-	TRBJ2-2	TRBV28	CASISGSTNTGELFF	TGTGCCAGCATAAGTGGGAGTACGAACACCGGGGAGCTGTTTTTT
-	-	TRBJ2-3	TRBV20-1	CSANLGSADTQYF	TGCAGTGCAAACCTGGGTAGCGCAGATACGCAGTATTTT
-	TRBD2	TRBJ2-5	TRBV4-1	CASSQRDGGETQYF	TGCGCCAGCAGCCAAAGGGACGGGGGGGAGACCCAGTACTTC
-	-	TRBJ1-1	TRBV5-5	CASSLARTGNTEAFF	TGTGCCAGCAGCTTGGCCAGAACGGGGAACACTGAAGCTTTCTTT
-	-	TRBJ2-7	TRBV13	CASSYDKGWGGLYEQYF	TGTGCCAGCAGCTACGATAAGGGCTGGGGGGGCCTCTACGAGCAGTACTTC
few	-	TRBJ2-1	TRBV7-2	CASSLAWGAEYNEQFF	TGTGCCAGCAGCTTAGCGTGGGGTGCCGAGTACAATGAGCAGTTCTTC
many	TRBD2	TRBJ2-1	TRBV7-2	CASRARLAGIQNEQFF	TGTGCCAGCAGAGCGAGACTAGCGGGAATACAGAATGAGCAGTTCTTC
-	-	TRBJ1-2	TRBV6-5	CASSYPGRANYGYTF	TGTGCCAGCAGTTACCCCGGACGGGCTAACTATGGCTACACCTTC
few	TRBD2	TRBJ2-1	TRBV19	CASSVEGGFYEQFF	TGTGCCAGTAGTGTCGAGGGAGGGTTCTATGAGCAGTTCTTC
few	-	TRBJ2-1	TRBV20-1	CSARERRTYNEQFF	TGCAGTGCTAGAGAGCGAAGAACCTACAATGAGCAGTTCTTC
many	-	TRBJ1-2	TRBV6-5	CASSYIGARGNYGYTF	TGTGCCAGCAGTTACATCGGGGCGCGGGGGAACTATGGCTACACCTTC
-	-	TRBJ2-3	TRBV5-6	CASSLVGGRSMDTQYF	TGTGCCAGCAGCTTGGTTGGGGGCAGATCGATGGATACGCAGTATTTT
few	-	TRBJ1-1	TRBV28	CASSRLFAFF	TGTGCCAGCAGTAGGTTGTTCGCTTTCTTT
many	TRBD1	TRBJ1-4	TRBV20-1	CSARTGGREKLFF	TGCAGTGCTAGAACAGGGGGTCGTGAAAAACTGTTTTTT
-	TRBD1	TRBJ2-7	TRBV5-1	CASSRGQGRPYEQYF	TGCGCCAGCAGCCGTGGACAGGGGAGGCCCTACGAGCAGTACTTC
-	-	TRBJ2-4	TRBV5-1	CASSLGGSTKNIQYF	TGCGCCAGCAGCTTGGGGGGATCGACCAAAAACATTCAGTACTTC
few	-	TRBJ1-2	TRBV6-1	CASSEESGTNYGYTF	TGTGCCAGCAGTGAAGAGTCAGGGACCAACTATGGCTACACCTTC
-	-	TRBJ2-5	TRBV10-3	CAISESSTVEETQYF	TGTGCCATCAGTGAGTCGAGCACCGTGGAGGAGACCCAGTACTTC
-	-	TRBJ2-6	TRBV12-3/TRBV12-4	CASSFWTLSGANVLTF	TGTGCCAGCAGTTTTTGGACTCTCTCTGGGGCCAACGTCCTGACTTTC
-	-	TRBJ2-7	TRBV7-2	CASSLEGLPSYEQYF	TGTGCCAGCAGCTTAGAGGGACTCCCATCCTACGAGCAGTACTTC